The 5 T cell receptor beta chains given below trace back to one sample, sequenced in a study of cytomegalovirus exposure and HLA in healthy donors. Primers included in the PCR were 60 Vbeta and 13 Jbeta primers. Repertoires were generated with immunoSEQ multiplex PCR, while TCRdb's copy carries only in-frame clones and drops some. The sample shows some 130,000 clones, 8.9% of them seen only once. Sequences were obtained from PBMCs. These receptors were taken from a woman aged 40 to 49 in good health and CMV-seropositive.

This clone has more than one count but fewer than ten. Other DNA sequences in this specimen translate into the identical CDR3. This rearrangement joins TRBV5-1 to TRBJ2-1, with 10 bases that match TRBD2. This CDR3 has 16 amino acids. J was trimmed by 3 bases and V by 0 bases; bases with no gene match: 3. Germline lookup yields CDR1 SGHRS and CDR2 YFSETQ. CDR3 amino acids: CASSLVASGGYNEQFF. CDR3 DNA: TGCGCCAGCAGCTTGGTTGCTAGCGGGGGCTACAATGAGCAGTTCTTC.

V usage is TRBV9 and J usage is TRBJ2-7; D is possibly TRBD1 (6 bases). This CDR3 region has 13 residues. Between the trimmed V and J ends, which lost 4 bases and 3 bases, there was a span of 11 bases. Germline assignment: CDR1 SGDLS and CDR2 YYNGEE. CDR3 in DNA: TGTGCCAGCAGCCCATCACAGGGCTACGAGCAGTACTTC. It is translated as CASSPSQGYEQYF. Supplemented by reference TRBV9 and TRBJ2-7, the full variable domain reads DSGVTQTPKHLITATGQRVTLRCSPRSGDLSVYWYQQSLDQGLQFLIQYYNGEERAKGNILERFSAQQFPDLHSELNLSSLELGDSALYFCASSPSQGYEQYFGPGTRLTVT.

This clone was counted a few times. For the CDR3, the DNA is TGTGCCAGCAGTTTGGACAGGTACTATGGCTACACCTTC. It encodes CASSLDRYYGYTF. The chain links TRBV27 to TRBJ1-2, with 7 bases matching TRBD1. In germline, CDR1 is MNHEY, CDR2 SMNVEV (reference sequence). The trim removed 3 bases at V and 3 bases at J, leaving 1 base unmatched. There are 13 residues in the CDR3.

The J gene is TRBJ2-7, the V gene TRBV6-5; D is perhaps TRBD1 (6 bases). The CDR3 length is 14 residues. Trimming left V 1 base short and J 1 base short, with 8 bases between. Germline-derived CDR1 and CDR2 are MNHEY and SVGAGI. The CDR3 spells CASSYYQGSYEQYF. Here the CDR3 DNA reads TGTGCCAGCAGTTACTACCAGGGGTCCTACGAGCAGTACTTC.

This clone has only a few counts. The V and J genes are TRBV2 and TRBJ1-1; D might be TRBD1 (6 bases). The CDR3 length is 18 residues. Trimming took 9 bases from V and 3 from J, leaving 29 bases between them. Germline lookup yields CDR1 SNHLY and CDR2 FYNNEI. CDR3 loop: CARVLTRGGARLYTEAFF. The CDR3 bases are TGTGCCAGAGTTCTTACAAGGGGGGGCGCGCGATTATACACTGAAGCTTTCTTT.